A single sample is the source of the 26 T cell receptor beta chains below, sequenced in a study of T cell repertoires in cytomegalovirus infection (dated by TCRdb to between 2018 and 2021). TCRdb records Illumina HiSeq 1500 as the sequencer. The public reads were reprocessed in TCRdb via fastp at Q25 and MiXCR, keeping in-frame beta chains. CDR3 protein sequences are deduplicated, and each keeps its most common genes and DNA. The table for this sample lists over 100,000 distinct CDR3 sequences; about 30% of them were counted only once. Roughly 81% of the sample is taken by the ten largest. In light of the paper, this sample's treatment or condition label describes: in vitro stimulation with specific CMV peptide epitopes to enrich CMV-specific T cells. No antigens are known for them. The material sequenced was CD8+ T cells from cultured PBMCs, taken from culture after CMV antigen stimulation. These receptors all come from a human donor in good health (CMV status not recorded). Some clones in this sample may be carry-over from other donors' samples.

This chain links TRBV10-3 with TRBJ2-3; 10 bases are shared with TRBD2. Germline CDR1 and CDR2: ENHRY and SYGVKD. The CDR3 loop spans 20 amino acids. V was pared by 0 bases and J by 0 bases, with 12 bases of the junction left unmatched. The CDR3: CAISESSPSGGPRSTDTQYF. The CDR3 DNA reads as TGTGCCATCAGTGAGTCGAGTCCTAGCGGGGGACCTCGGAGCACAGATACGCAGTATTTT.

The chain is built from TRBV6-2 or TRBV6-3 and TRBJ2-5; tentatively, D is TRBD2 (5 bases). Trimming removed 5 bases from V and 5 bases from J, with 15 bases in between. CDR3 length: 14 amino acids. Germline V gene lookup returns CDR1 MNHEY and CDR2 SVGEGT. The CDR3 DNA follows: TGTGCCAGCAGTCGGGATGATATGGCCGAGACCCAGTACTTC. It encodes CASSRDDMAETQYF.

The J gene is TRBJ1-5, the V gene TRBV2; no firm D call. The CDR3 is 15 amino acids. The germline CDR1 and CDR2 sequences are SNHLY and FYNNEI. Between the trimmed V and J ends, which lost 7 bases and 3 bases, there was a span of 16 bases. This chain's CDR3 is CASKVDLGPNQPQHF. CDR3 nucleotide sequence: TGTGCCAGCAAAGTGGACCTTGGTCCCAATCAGCCCCAGCATTTT.

This clonotype has a count of ten or more. The chain is built from TRBV7-2 and TRBJ1-1; D is uncertain. This CDR3 is 13 amino acids long. V dropped 3 bases and J dropped 0 bases, with 5 bases sitting between them. CDR1 is SGHTA and CDR2 is FQGNSA in the germline V gene. CDR3 DNA sequence: TGTGCCAGCAGCTTTCCAATGAACACTGAAGCTTTCTTT. It translates to CASSFPMNTEAFF.

The chain combines TRBV6-5 with TRBJ1-1; no firm D call. The V gene lost 2 bases and the J gene lost 6 bases, with 4 bases spanning the gap. Germline V gives CDR1 MNHEY, CDR2 SVGAGI. The CDR3 extends over 11 amino acids. This chain's CDR3 is CASSYGAEAFF. Written as DNA, the CDR3 is TGTGCCAGCAGTTACGGGGCTGAAGCTTTCTTT.

This clonotype was found a few times. This chain uses TRBV28 with TRBJ2-5; TRBD2 matches 8 bases. Germline loops: CDR1 MDHEN, CDR2 SYDVKM. CDR3 length: 14 amino acids. V shed 5 bases and J 5 bases; nucleotides not matched to a gene: 7. The CDR3 DNA follows: TGTGCCAGCAGTGTCCCGGGGGGGCCTGAGACCCAGTACTTC. Amino acids: CASSVPGGPETQYF. Looking up the rest from reference TRBV28 and TRBJ2-5 gives the full variable domain: DVKVTQSSRYLVKRTGEKVFLECVQDMDHENMFWYRQDPGLGLRLIYFSYDVKMKEKGDIPEGYSVSREKKERFSLILESASTNQTSMYLCASSVPGGPETQYFGPGTRLLVL.

This chain's CDR3 is CSARDWGQISYNEQFF. The DNA of the CDR3 is TGCAGTGCTAGAGATTGGGGGCAGATCTCCTACAATGAGCAGTTCTTC. This chain uses TRBV20-1 with TRBJ2-1; maybe TRBD1 (6 bases). The V end lost 0 bases, the J end lost 0 bases, and 12 bases lay between the germline ends. From germline, CDR1 is DFQATT and CDR2 SNEGSKA (reference sequence). The CDR3 sequence is 16 residues long.

This clonotype showed up many times. CDR3 amino acids: CASSFLWNANTGELFF. The CDR3 DNA reads TGTGCCAGCAGTTTCTTATGGAACGCGAACACCGGGGAGCTGTTTTTT. The V gene is TRBV6-5, the J gene TRBJ2-2; D unclear. This CDR3 has 16 amino acids. Germline-derived CDR1 and CDR2 are MNHEY and SVGAGI. Trimming shortened V by 4 bases and J by 0 bases, and 12 bases separated the two germline ends.

This clonotype was observed a single time. The V and J genes are TRBV7-9 and TRBJ2-1; no clear D. V shed 2 bases and J shed 8 bases, with 10 bases lying between them. This CDR3 has 13 residues. CDR1 and CDR2 (germline): SEHNR, FQNEAQ (reference sequence). The CDR3 spells CASSLLGGDEQFF. In DNA, the CDR3 is TGTGCCAGCAGCTTATTGGGTGGGGATGAGCAGTTCTTC.

This clonotype occurred a few times. CDR3 bases: TGTGCCAGCAGCCGGGGACAGGGGGCAGACAATGAGCAGTTCTTC. Its protein product is CASSRGQGADNEQFF. The rearrangement joins TRBV7-3 to TRBJ2-1; 12 positions agree with TRBD1. The CDR3 contains 15 residues. Losses at the gene ends were 5 bases for V and 5 bases for J; bases not matched to a gene: 4. Per germline, CDR1 SGHTA and CDR2 FQGTGA.

V is TRBV25-1 and J is TRBJ2-7; D unclear. V lost 6 bases to trimming and J lost 2 bases, with 17 bases between them. Germline assignment: CDR1 MGHDK and CDR2 SYGVNS. This CDR3 comprises 15 residues. The CDR3 loop reads CASSAATLVPYEQYF. The CDR3 region has the DNA TGTGCCAGCAGCGCCGCGACACTCGTCCCCTACGAGCAGTACTTC.

The chain recombines TRBV28 with TRBJ2-7; D remains ambiguous. The CDR3 is 13 amino acids. Germline V lookup: CDR1 MDHEN, CDR2 SYDVKM. Trimming left V 5 bases short and J 2 bases short, with 10 bases between. CDR3 nucleotides: TGTGCCAGCAGTCGCCTGGGTCCCTACGAGCAGTACTTC. This translates into CASSRLGPYEQYF. The whole variable domain, filled in from reference TRBV28 and TRBJ2-7, reads DVKVTQSSRYLVKRTGEKVFLECVQDMDHENMFWYRQDPGLGLRLIYFSYDVKMKEKGDIPEGYSVSREKKERFSLILESASTNQTSMYLCASSRLGPYEQYFGPGTRLTVT.

This clonotype came up many times. The J gene is TRBJ2-7, the V gene TRBV7-2; tentatively, D is TRBD1 or TRBD2 (5 bases each). Looked up from germline, CDR1 is SGHTA and CDR2 is FQGNSA. CDR3 size: 15 residues. V was trimmed by 2 bases and J by 4 bases, leaving 15 bases between them. CDR3: CASSLNDRGRYEQYF. CDR3 DNA: TGTGCCAGCAGCTTAAATGACCGGGGCCGGTACGAGCAGTACTTC.

The chain carries TRBV13 and TRBJ2-5; 11 bases agree with TRBD2. Germline V gene sequence: CDR1 PRHDT, CDR2 FYEKMQ (reference sequence). V trimming: 3 bases; J trimming: 0 bases; junction bases outside the gene matches: 0. CDR3 length: 15 residues. CDR3 loop: CASSLGLADQETQYF. The DNA of the CDR3 is TGTGCCAGCAGCTTGGGACTAGCGGACCAAGAGACCCAGTACTTC.

This clonotype was seen a few times. This chain connects TRBV2 to TRBJ1-1; no definite D call. This CDR3 is 12 amino acids long. CDR1 and CDR2 (germline): SNHLY, FYNNEI. Trimming left V 4 bases short and J 0 bases short, with 3 bases between. The CDR3 region is CASSVMNTEAFF. Here the CDR3 DNA reads TGTGCCAGCAGTGTTATGAACACTGAAGCTTTCTTT.

This chain connects TRBV2 to TRBJ2-1, with 8 bases fitting TRBD2. The CDR3 is 16 residues long. The V segment lost 6 bases and the J segment 7 bases; nucleotides outside the gene matches: 14. From germline, CDR1 is SNHLY and CDR2 FYNNEI. For the CDR3, the DNA is TGTGCCAGCAGGGATTCACTAGCGGTTCTTACGAATGAGCAGTTCTTC. Protein sequence: CASRDSLAVLTNEQFF.

This clonotype was detected ten times or more. The chain combines TRBV7-2 with TRBJ2-2, with D uncertain. Germline V CDR1 and CDR2: SGHTA, FQGNSA. Trimming pared 5 bases from V and 1 base from J, leaving 8 bases between. The CDR3 extends over 14 amino acids. CDR3 sequence reads: CASSPVRNTGELFF. The CDR3 nucleotides are TGTGCCAGCAGCCCGGTCCGGAACACCGGGGAGCTGTTTTTT.

The rearrangement joins TRBV28 to TRBJ2-3; either TRBD1 or TRBD2 may fit D (5 bases each). There are 11 residues in the CDR3. Germline CDR1 reads MDHEN; CDR2 reads SYDVKM. The germline V and J ends were trimmed by 7 bases and 7 bases, with 9 bases remaining between them. The CDR3 loop reads CASTEGYTQYF. CDR3 DNA: TGTGCCAGCACCGAGGGGTATACGCAGTATTTT.

This clonotype appeared many times. V gene TRBV4-1 combines with J gene TRBJ1-3; tentative D call: TRBD1 (6 bases). V lost 1 base, J lost 2 bases, and 12 bases lay in between. Germline lookup yields CDR1 MGHRA and CDR2 YSYEKL. This CDR3 has 16 residues. The CDR3 loop is CASSQVEGGPGNTIYF. DNA of the CDR3: TGCGCCAGCAGCCAAGTGGAGGGGGGACCTGGAAACACCATATATTTT.

The chain is built from TRBV5-1 and TRBJ2-7; tentatively, D is TRBD2 (6 bases). Deletions cut 3 bases from V and 1 base from J, with 8 bases between. The CDR3 contains 13 residues. Germline CDR1 and CDR2: SGHRS and YFSETQ. In DNA, the CDR3 is TGCGCCAGCAGCTGGGGGGTTTCCTACGAGCAGTACTTC. Protein sequence: CASSWGVSYEQYF.

This clonotype showed up just a few times. V is TRBV27 and J is TRBJ2-1; D is unresolved. The CDR3 sequence is 13 residues long. Germline-derived CDR1 and CDR2 are MNHEY and SMNVEV (reference sequence). Trimming took 6 bases from V and 7 from J, leaving 13 bases between them. CDR3 nucleotides: TGTGCCAGCAGGCCCGGGCTCTGGAATGAGCAGTTCTTC. It is translated as CASRPGLWNEQFF.

This rearrangement joins TRBV7-6 to TRBJ2-5; D is ambiguous. V lost 5 bases, J lost 5 bases, and 21 bases lay in between. The CDR3 is made up of 16 amino acids. Germline CDR1 is SGHVS and CDR2 is FNYEAQ. CDR3 residues: CASSPPVGNHRETQYF. DNA for the CDR3: TGTGCCAGCAGCCCACCGGTTGGGAATCACCGGGAGACCCAGTACTTC.

The CDR3 bases are TGTGCCAGTAGTATATCGGAGGCCCGGCATGGCTACACCTTC. Translation: CASSISEARHGYTF. The gene calls are TRBV19 and TRBJ1-2; D unclear. This CDR3 has 14 amino acids. Germline CDR1 LNHDA, CDR2 SQIVND (reference sequence). V lost 2 bases and J 6 bases, leaving 13 bases between the germline ends.

This clonotype was recorded a few times. This chain links TRBV27 with TRBJ2-7; 9 bases map to TRBD2. In germline, CDR1 is MNHEY, CDR2 SMNVEV (reference sequence). V lost 6 bases and J lost 3; bases outside the gene matches: 9. The CDR3 covers 15 residues. CDR3 nucleotides: TGTGCCAGCAGCCACCCCGGGACTAGCAGCTACGAGCAGTACTTC. Its protein is CASSHPGTSSYEQYF.

The V gene is TRBV19, the J gene TRBJ2-7; D remains unclear. Germline CDR1 reads LNHDA; CDR2 reads SQIVND (reference sequence). The CDR3 totals 14 residues. The V end lost 3 bases, the J end lost 2 bases, and 11 bases lay between the germline ends. CDR3 protein: CASSISLDAYEQYF. CDR3 nucleotide sequence: TGTGCCAGTAGTATCTCCCTCGATGCCTACGAGCAGTACTTC.

This clonotype was counted a few times. The gene calls are TRBV27 and TRBJ2-7; D remains unclear. Trimming took 3 bases from V and 0 from J, leaving 6 bases between them. The CDR3 extends over 13 amino acids. Germline V CDR1 and CDR2: MNHEY, SMNVEV (reference sequence). In DNA, the CDR3 is TGTGCCAGCAGTTTTCAAAGCTCCTACGAGCAGTACTTC. This encodes CASSFQSSYEQYF.